This TCR beta chain is drawn from a study of cytomegalovirus exposure and HLA in healthy donors. Overall study context: Findings of an earlier analysis included roughly 120 million unique TCR beta sequences from 170 million or so T cells. Study results and caveats: Confirmation was obtained in vitro that a few CMV-associated chains are specific for CMV antigens.

Trimming cost V 9 bases and J 4 bases, with 19 bases left between them. Germline CDR1 is SNHLY and CDR2 is FYNNEI. The CDR3 is 15 residues long. Researchers ran the PCR with 60 Vbeta and 13 Jbeta primers. Clones were read by immunoSEQ multiplex PCR, and TCRdb kept only the in-frame ones, dropping some. This specimen shows 150,000 or so clones; the ten leading clones hold over 1%. Details on this clone: What it recognizes is unknown.

The V call is TRBV2, the J call TRBJ2-1, with D tentatively TRBD2 (5 bases). The receptor was isolated from a woman aged 60-75 years in good health and CMV-seronegative. The specimen sequenced was PBMCs. CDR3 DNA: TGTGCCAGTCGGACTGGAGTCACGGGTTACAATGAGCAGTTCTTC. Translation: CASRTGVTGYNEQFF.